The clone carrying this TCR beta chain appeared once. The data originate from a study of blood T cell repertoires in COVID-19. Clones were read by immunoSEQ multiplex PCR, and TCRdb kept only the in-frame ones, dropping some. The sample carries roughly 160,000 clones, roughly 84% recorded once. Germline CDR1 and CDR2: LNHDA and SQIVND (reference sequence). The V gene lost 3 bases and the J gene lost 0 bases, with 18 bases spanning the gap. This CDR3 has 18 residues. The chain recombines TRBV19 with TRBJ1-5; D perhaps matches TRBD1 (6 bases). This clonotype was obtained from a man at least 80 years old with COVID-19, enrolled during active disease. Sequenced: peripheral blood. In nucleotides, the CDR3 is TGTGCCAGTAGTATCGGATCGTCAGGGGCATTTAGCAATCAGCCCCAGCATTTT. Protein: CASSIGSSGAFSNQPQHF.